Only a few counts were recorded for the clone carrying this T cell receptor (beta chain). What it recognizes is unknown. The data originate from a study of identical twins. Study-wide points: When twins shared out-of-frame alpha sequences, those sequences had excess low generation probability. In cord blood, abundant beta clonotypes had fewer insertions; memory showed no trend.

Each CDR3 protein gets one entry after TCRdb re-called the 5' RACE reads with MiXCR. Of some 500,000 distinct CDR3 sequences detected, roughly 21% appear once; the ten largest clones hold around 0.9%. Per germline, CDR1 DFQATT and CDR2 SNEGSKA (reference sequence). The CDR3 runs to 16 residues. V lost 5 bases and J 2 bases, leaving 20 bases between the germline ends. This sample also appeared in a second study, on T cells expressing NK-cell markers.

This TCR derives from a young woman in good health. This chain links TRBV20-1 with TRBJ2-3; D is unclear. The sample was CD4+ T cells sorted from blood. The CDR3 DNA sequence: TGCAGTGCTCGAACTCATTGGCAGGTGACCACAGATACGCAGTATTTT. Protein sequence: CSARTHWQVTTDTQYF.